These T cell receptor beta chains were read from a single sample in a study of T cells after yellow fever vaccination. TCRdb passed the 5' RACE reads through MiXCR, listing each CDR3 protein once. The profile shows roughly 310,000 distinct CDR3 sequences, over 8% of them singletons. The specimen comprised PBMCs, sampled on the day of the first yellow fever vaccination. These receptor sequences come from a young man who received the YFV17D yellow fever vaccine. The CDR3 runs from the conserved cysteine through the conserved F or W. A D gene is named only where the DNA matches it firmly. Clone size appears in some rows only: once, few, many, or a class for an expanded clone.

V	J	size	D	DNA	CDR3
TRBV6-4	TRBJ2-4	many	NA	TGTGCCAGCGTAGGGGGACGGATTCAGTACTTC	CASVGGRIQYF
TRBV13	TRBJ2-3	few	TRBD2	TGTGCCAGCAGCTTAGCTTCCGGGACTAGCAGCACCGGTACGCAGTATTTT	CASSLASGTSSTGTQYF
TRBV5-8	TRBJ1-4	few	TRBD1	TGTGCCAGCAGCCCGGGACAGGGGGCGTATGAAAAACTGTTTTTT	CASSPGQGAYEKLFF
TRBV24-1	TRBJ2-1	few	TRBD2	TGTGCCACCAGTGGGTCCAGCGGGGGTTACAATGAGCAGTTCTTC	CATSGSSGGYNEQFF
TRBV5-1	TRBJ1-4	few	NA	TGCGCCAGCAGCGGAAGGTCAGGGGAAAAACTGTTTTTT	CASSGRSGEKLFF
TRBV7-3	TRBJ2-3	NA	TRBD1	TGTGCCAGCAGCTCTACCGGGACAGGGGTCGCAGATACGCAGTATTTT	CASSSTGTGVADTQYF
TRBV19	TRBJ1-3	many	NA	TGTGCCAGTAGTATTGCCGGGCCTGCTGGAAACACCATATATTTT	CASSIAGPAGNTIYF
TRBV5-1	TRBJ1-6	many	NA	TGCGCCAGCAAGGGGAGCCTGGGTAATTCACCCCTCCACTTT	CASKGSLGNSPLHF
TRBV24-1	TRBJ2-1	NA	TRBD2	TGTGCCACCAAGGCAGCGGGGTCCTACAATGAGCAGTTCTTC	CATKAAGSYNEQFF
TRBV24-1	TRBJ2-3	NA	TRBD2	TGTGCCACCAGTGCCGCGACTAGCGGGGGCCCAGATACGCAGTATTTT	CATSAATSGGPDTQYF
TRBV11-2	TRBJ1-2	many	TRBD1	TGTGCCAGCAGCCCCATGGGACAGAACTATGGCTACACCTTC	CASSPMGQNYGYTF
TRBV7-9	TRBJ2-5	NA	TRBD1	TGTGCCAGCAACCGACAGGGGCGTGAGACCCAGTACTTC	CASNRQGRETQYF
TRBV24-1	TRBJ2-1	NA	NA	TGTGCCACCAGTGATTTAGGGCAGGGTGAGCAGTTCTTC	CATSDLGQGEQFF
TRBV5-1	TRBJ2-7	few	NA	TGCGCCAGCAGCCAATGGGGCGAGCAGTACTTC	CASSQWGEQYF
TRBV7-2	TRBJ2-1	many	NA	TGTGCCAGCGCCCCCCGGTACAATGAGCAGTTCTTC	CASAPRYNEQFF
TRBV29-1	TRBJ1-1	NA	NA	TGCAGCGTTGAAGATCTCAACACTGAAGCTTTCTTT	CSVEDLNTEAFF
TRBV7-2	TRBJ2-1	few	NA	TGTGCCAGCAGCTTCCGCCCCCTAATAAACAATGAGCAGTTCTTC	CASSFRPLINNEQFF
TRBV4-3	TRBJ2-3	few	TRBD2	TGCGCCAGCAGCCGAGGACTAGCGGGGGCCCTCACAGATACGCAGTATTTT	CASSRGLAGALTDTQYF
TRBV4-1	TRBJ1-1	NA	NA	TGCGCCAGCAGCCAAGAAGTATCAGCTTACACTGAAGCTTTCTTT	CASSQEVSAYTEAFF
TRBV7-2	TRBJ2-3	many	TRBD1	TGTGCCAGCAGCTTACCAATATTAGGACAGGGGGGCGGCCGAGGGACCACAGATACGCAGTATTTT	CASSLPILGQGGGRGTTDTQYF
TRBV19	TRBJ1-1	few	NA	TGTGCCAGTAGTATCCAGGCCTCGGGGACTGAAGCTTTCTTT	CASSIQASGTEAFF
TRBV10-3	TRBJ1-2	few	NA	TGTGCCATCAGTGATCTCTGGACGGGGGTAGATGGCTACACCTTC	CAISDLWTGVDGYTF
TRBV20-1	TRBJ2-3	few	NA	TGCAGTGCCATGGGGCCTTACGGCGATACGCAGTATTTT	CSAMGPYGDTQYF
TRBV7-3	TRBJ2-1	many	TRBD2	TGTGCCAGCAGCCCCCGGGGGGCCTACAATGAGCAGTTCTTC	CASSPRGAYNEQFF
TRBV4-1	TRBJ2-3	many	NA	TGCGCCAGCAGCCAAGGGGACCTTAGTACGCAGTATTTT	CASSQGDLSTQYF
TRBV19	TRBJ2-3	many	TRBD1	TGTGCCAGTAGTACCGGGACAGGGCACACAGATACGCAGTATTTT	CASSTGTGHTDTQYF
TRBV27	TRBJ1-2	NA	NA	TGTGCCAGCAGTTTATCGACTGGAGGTGGCTACACCTTC	CASSLSTGGGYTF
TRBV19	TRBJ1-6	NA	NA	TGTGCCAGTAGTGTACAGGGTGAATACTCACCCCTCCACTTT	CASSVQGEYSPLHF
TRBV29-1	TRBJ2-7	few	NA	TGCAGCTCCGCTGTGGGGGGTGGCGAGCAGTACTTC	CSSAVGGGEQYF
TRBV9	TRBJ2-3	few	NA	TGTGCCAGCAGCCTATGGGGCGGTGATACGCAGTATTTT	CASSLWGGDTQYF
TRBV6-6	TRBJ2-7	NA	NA	TGTGCCAGCAGTTACCCGACCTTGGGGGAGCAGTACTTC	CASSYPTLGEQYF
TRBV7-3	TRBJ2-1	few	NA	TGTGCCAGCAGCCCAACGCCGGACGCGCAGGGTGAGCAGTTCTTC	CASSPTPDAQGEQFF
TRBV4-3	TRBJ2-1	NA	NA	TGCGCCAGCAGAAACCACAGCGGGGGACGCAGGGGGAATGAGCAGTTCTTC	CASRNHSGGRRGNEQFF
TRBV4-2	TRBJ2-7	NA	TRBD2	TGTGCCAGCAGCCAAGAATTGGTTAGCGGGGGGGGGACCTACGAGCAGTACTTC	CASSQELVSGGGTYEQYF
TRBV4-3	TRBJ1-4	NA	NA	TGCGCCAGCAGCCAAGTCTCGGACACCCTGGCTGAAAAACTGTTTTTT	CASSQVSDTLAEKLFF
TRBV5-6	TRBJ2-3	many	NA	TGTGCCAGCATGGTCCACCGCACAGATACGCAGTATTTT	CASMVHRTDTQYF
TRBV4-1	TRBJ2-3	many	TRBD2	TGCGCCAGCAGCCAGACTAGCGGGGTTGCAGATACGCAGTATTTT	CASSQTSGVADTQYF
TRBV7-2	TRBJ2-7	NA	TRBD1	TGTGCCAGCAGCTTAGTGGCTAGGGGGCGCCACGAGCAGTACTTC	CASSLVARGRHEQYF
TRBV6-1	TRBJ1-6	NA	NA	TGTGCCAGCAGTCCAAGCTCGCGTTCACCCCTCCACTTT	CASSPSSRSPLHF
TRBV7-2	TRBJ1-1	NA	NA	TGTGCCAGCAGCTTATGGCAGGGCGAAGCTTTCTTT	CASSLWQGEAFF
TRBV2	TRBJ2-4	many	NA	TGTGCCAGCAGTGAATCAGGGATAGCCAAAAACATTCAGTACTTC	CASSESGIAKNIQYF
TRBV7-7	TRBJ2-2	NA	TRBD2	TGTGCTAGCAGCTTAGTCGGAGGAGCGGGGGGGCCCGACGGGGAGCTGTTTTTT	CASSLVGGAGGPDGELFF
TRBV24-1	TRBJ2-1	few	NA	TGTGCCACCAGTGCACGGATCTACAATGAGCAGTTCTTC	CATSARIYNEQFF
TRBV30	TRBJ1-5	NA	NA	TGTGCCTGGAGTGCCATGAGCAATCAGCCCCAGCATTTT	CAWSAMSNQPQHF
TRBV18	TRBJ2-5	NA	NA	TGTGCCAGCTCACCCCAGACGGAAGAGACCCAGTACTTC	CASSPQTEETQYF
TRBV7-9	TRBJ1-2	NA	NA	TGTGCCAGCAGCTTAGCACAGGGCAGCGGCTACACCTTC	CASSLAQGSGYTF
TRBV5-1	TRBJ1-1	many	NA	TGCGCCAGCAGCTTGGCCGGGACACTCAGAGGGACTGAAGCTTTCTTT	CASSLAGTLRGTEAFF
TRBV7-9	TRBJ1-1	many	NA	TGTGCCAGCAGCTTAGTCAACACTGAAGCTTTCTTT	CASSLVNTEAFF
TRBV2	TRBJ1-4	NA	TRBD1	TGTGCCAGCAGTTCATTGGGGACAGGGGACGAAAAACTGTTTTTT	CASSSLGTGDEKLFF